Listed here are 17 T cell receptor beta chains from one sample, sequenced in a study of cytomegalovirus exposure and HLA in healthy donors. PCR used 60 Vbeta primers and 13 Jbeta primers. Data came from immunoSEQ multiplex PCR; TCRdb stores just in-frame clones and leaves some out. The table lists about 150,000 clones, roughly 82% of them singletons, with roughly 6.5% in the top ten. The sequencing sample was made of PBMCs. These receptors were taken from a man over 45 in good health and CMV-seropositive.

This clone appeared a few times. V usage is TRBV10-3 and J usage is TRBJ2-7; 10 bases fit TRBD1. The CDR3 is 14 amino acids. V dropped 10 bases and J dropped 6; count of bases not matched to a gene: 12. Germline values: CDR1 ENHRY, CDR2 SYGVKD. The CDR3 spells CATGRDRGVGEQYV. Written as DNA, the CDR3 is TGTGCCACGGGCCGGGACAGGGGAGTTGGCGAGCAGTACGTC.

The count of this clone is one. This chain connects TRBV28 to TRBJ2-7; 8 nucleotides match TRBD1. J gave up 3 bases and V 1 base, and 5 bases lay outside the gene matches. CDR1 and CDR2 from the germline V gene are MDHEN and SYDVKM. The CDR3 sequence is 15 residues long. The CDR3 is CASSLLQGALYEQYF. CDR3 sequence (DNA): TGTGCCAGCAGTTTATTGCAGGGGGCTCTCTACGAGCAGTACTTC. The variable domain in full, completed from reference TRBV28 and TRBJ2-7, reads DVKVTQSSRYLVKRTGEKVFLECVQDMDHENMFWYRQDPGLGLRLIYFSYDVKMKEKGDIPEGYSVSREKKERFSLILESASTNQTSMYLCASSLLQGALYEQYFGPGTRLTVT.

Concerning this clone itself: At one of its ends the junction is not consistent with the germline gene, which may arise from a read error. The genes are TRBV4-1 and TRBJ1-5; D is unclear. Germline assignment: CDR1 MGHRA and CDR2 YSYEKL. The CDR3 totals 16 residues. The CDR3, as DNA: TGCGCCAGCAGCAAAGAAGGACTTCCCAGCAATCAGCCCCAGCATTTT. Translation gives CASSKEGLPSNQPQHF.

This chain links TRBV18 with TRBJ2-7; 9 nucleotides align to TRBD1. CDR1 and CDR2 (germline): KGHSH, LQKENI. The CDR3 consists of 14 residues. V was clipped by 4 bases and J by 3 bases; unmatched bases: 4. CDR3 nucleotides: TGTGCCAGCTCACGATCGGGACAGGGCTACGAGCAGTACTTC. Its protein product is CASSRSGQGYEQYF.

This clone was seen a few times. Other nucleotide sequences in the sample specify the same CDR3. The chain combines TRBV27 with TRBJ2-2; possible D gene TRBD2, 5 bases. Per germline, CDR1 MNHEY and CDR2 SMNVEV (reference sequence). The CDR3 is 13 residues long. Trimming pared 0 bases from V and 8 bases from J, leaving 7 bases between. CDR3 in DNA: TGTGCCAGCAGTTTATCAGGGAGTGGGGAGCTGTTTTTT. Its translation is CASSLSGSGELFF.

The V gene is TRBV9, the J gene TRBJ2-2; 7 bases match TRBD1. V lost 3 bases to trimming and J lost 1 base; unmatched junction nucleotides: 12. Germline lookup yields CDR1 SGDLS and CDR2 YYNGEE. The CDR3 runs 18 residues. The CDR3 DNA sequence: TGTGCCAGCAGCGAGGGACCTACAGGGGTATGGAACACCGGGGAGCTGTTTTTT. It is translated as CASSEGPTGVWNTGELFF.

The chain joins TRBV7-6 to TRBJ2-7; 9 positions agree with TRBD1. Germline V lookup: CDR1 SGHVS, CDR2 FNYEAQ. With V trimmed by 2 bases and J by 3 bases, 8 bases remained unmatched. The CDR3 has 16 amino acids. The DNA for the CDR3 is TGTGCCAGCAGCTTACTCGGGACAGGGAACATCTACGAGCAGTACTTC. Translated, it gives CASSLLGTGNIYEQYF. The full variable domain, with the rest looked up from reference TRBV7-6 and TRBJ2-7, is GAGVSQSPRYKVTKRGQDVALRCDPISGHVSLYWYRQALGQGPEFLTYFNYEAQQDKSGLPNDRFSAERPEGSISTLTIQRTEQRDSAMYRCASSLLGTGNIYEQYFGPGTRLTVT.

J is TRBJ2-2 and V is TRBV7-2, with 7 nucleotides matching TRBD2. The V and J ends lost 2 bases and 0 bases, in that order; junction bases with no gene match: 0. The CDR3 length is 15 residues. Germline CDR1 and CDR2: SGHTA and FQGNSA. The CDR3: CASSLLAANTGELFF. The DNA for the CDR3 is TGTGCCAGCAGCTTACTAGCGGCGAACACCGGGGAGCTGTTTTTT.

The V call is TRBV7-9, the J call TRBJ1-6; 9 bases line up with TRBD1. CDR3 length: 17 amino acids. Trimming at V came to 5 bases and at J to 2 bases, leaving 7 bases not matched to a gene. Germline V gene lookup returns CDR1 SEHNR and CDR2 FQNEAQ (reference sequence). Here the CDR3 reads CASSRVQGAPYNSPLHF. Here the CDR3 DNA reads TGTGCCAGCAGCAGAGTACAGGGGGCCCCCTATAATTCACCCCTCCACTTT.

The chain has TRBV7-9 and TRBJ2-5, with 10 bases aligning to TRBD1. Trimming cost V 4 bases and J 3 bases; bases outside gene matches: 5. The CDR3 has 15 amino acids. Germline assignment: CDR1 SEHNR and CDR2 FQNEAQ (reference sequence). The chain's CDR3 is CASSSGQGVEETQYF. In DNA form, the CDR3 reads TGTGCCAGCAGCTCAGGACAGGGGGTAGAAGAGACCCAGTACTTC.

The V call is TRBV6-5, the J call TRBJ1-2; 8 nucleotides align to TRBD1. This CDR3 has 14 amino acids. The ends lost 6 bases at V and 3 bases at J; junction bases unmatched: 6. Germline lookup yields CDR1 MNHEY and CDR2 SVGAGI. The CDR3 loop reads CASRPTGGHYGYTF. In DNA, the CDR3 is TGTGCCAGCAGGCCTACAGGGGGTCACTATGGCTACACCTTC.

Comments on this clone: An end of the junction does not agree with germline; a read error may underlie this. The V gene is TRBV7-9, the J gene TRBJ2-5, with 10 positions matching TRBD2. The germline V gene has CDR1 SEHNR and CDR2 FQNEAQ (reference sequence). The CDR3 extends over 16 amino acids. CDR3 in DNA: TGTTCCAGCAGCTTAGTTGCTAGCGGGAGCCCAGAGACCCAGTACTTC. It translates to CSSSLVASGSPETQYF.

The count of this clone is one. The chain couples TRBV7-8 to TRBJ2-1; 7 bases agree with TRBD2. V lost 5 bases to trimming and J lost 5 bases; unmatched junction nucleotides: 6. Per the germline V gene, CDR1 is SGHVS and CDR2 is FQNEAQ. This CDR3 contains 14 residues. CDR3 nucleotide sequence: TGTGCCAGCAGCCTGAGACTAGCCAACAATGAGCAGTTCTTC. It is translated as CASSLRLANNEQFF.

The rearrangement uses TRBV11-2 and TRBJ2-3; D is uncertain. Germline V gene sequence: CDR1 SGHAT, CDR2 FQNNGV. Trimming removed 5 bases at V and 0 bases at J, with 15 bases between. This CDR3 has 16 amino acids. The CDR3 DNA sequence: TGTGCCAGCAGCCCACTCACTCGCGTAAGCACAGATACGCAGTATTTT. This sequence encodes CASSPLTRVSTDTQYF.

This chain uses TRBV14 with TRBJ1-4, with 7 bases identical to TRBD1. The CDR3 length is 16 residues. After removal of 2 bases from V and 4 bases from J, the junction contained 7 bases not matched to a gene. Germline V gene lookup returns CDR1 SGHDN and CDR2 FVKESK. CDR3 loop: CASSQPQGGFNEKLFF. CDR3 DNA: TGTGCCAGCAGCCAACCTCAGGGGGGTTTTAATGAAAAACTGTTTTTT.

The chain has TRBV5-6 and TRBJ2-1; 10 bases align to TRBD2. Per germline, CDR1 SGHDT and CDR2 YYEEEE. The CDR3 consists of 17 residues. Losses at the gene ends were 0 bases for V and 10 bases for J; bases not matched to a gene: 13. DNA for the CDR3: TGTGCCAGCAGCTTGGGGTTGAGGGCTAGCGGGGGAAACGAGCAGTTCTTC. It specifies CASSLGLRASGGNEQFF.

This clone appeared a single time. The chain joins TRBV7-6 to TRBJ2-3, with a possible D match to TRBD1 (6 bases). The CDR3 spans 12 residues. Germline-derived CDR1 and CDR2 are SGHVS and FNYEAQ. Trimming took 5 bases from V and 13 from J, leaving 16 bases between them. CDR3 protein: CASSLDSRFKYF. The CDR3 DNA is TGTGCCAGCAGCCTGGACAGCCGGTTTAAGTATTTT.